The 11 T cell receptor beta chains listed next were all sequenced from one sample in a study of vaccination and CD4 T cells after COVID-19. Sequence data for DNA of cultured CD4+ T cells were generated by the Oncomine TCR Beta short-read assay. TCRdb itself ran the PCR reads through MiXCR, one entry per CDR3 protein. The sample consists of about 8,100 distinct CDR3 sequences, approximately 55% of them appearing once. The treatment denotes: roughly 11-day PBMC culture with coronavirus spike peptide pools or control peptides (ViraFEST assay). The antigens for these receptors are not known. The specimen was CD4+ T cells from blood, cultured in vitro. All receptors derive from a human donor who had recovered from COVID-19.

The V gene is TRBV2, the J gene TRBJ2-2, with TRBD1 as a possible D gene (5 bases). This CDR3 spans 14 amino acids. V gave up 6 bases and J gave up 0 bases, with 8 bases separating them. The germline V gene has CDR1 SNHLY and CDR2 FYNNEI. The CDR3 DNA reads TGTGCCAGCAGGAAGGGGTCGAACACCGGGGAGCTGTTTTTT. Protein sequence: CASRKGSNTGELFF. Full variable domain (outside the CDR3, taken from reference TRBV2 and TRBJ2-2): EPEVTQTPSHQVTQMGQEVILRCVPISNHLYFYWYRQILGQKVEFLVSFYNNEISEKSEIFDDQFSVERPDGSNFTLKIRSTKLEDSAMYFCASRKGSNTGELFFGEGSRLTVL.

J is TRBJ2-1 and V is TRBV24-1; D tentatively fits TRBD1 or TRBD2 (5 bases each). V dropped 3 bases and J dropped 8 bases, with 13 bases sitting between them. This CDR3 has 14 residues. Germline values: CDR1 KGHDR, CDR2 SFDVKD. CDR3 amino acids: CATSDEGPMDEQFF. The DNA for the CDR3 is TGTGCCACCAGTGATGAGGGGCCCATGGATGAGCAGTTCTTC.

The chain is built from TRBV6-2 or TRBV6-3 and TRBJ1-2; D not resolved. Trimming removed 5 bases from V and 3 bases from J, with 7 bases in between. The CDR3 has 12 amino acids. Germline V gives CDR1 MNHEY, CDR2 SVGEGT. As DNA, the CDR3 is TGTGCCAGCAGTCATAACTACTATGGCTACACCTTC. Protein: CASSHNYYGYTF.

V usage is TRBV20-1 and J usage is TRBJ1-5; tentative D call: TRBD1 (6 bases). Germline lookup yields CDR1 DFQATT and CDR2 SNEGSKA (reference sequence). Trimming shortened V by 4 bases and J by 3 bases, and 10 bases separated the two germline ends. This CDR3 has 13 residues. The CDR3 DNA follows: TGCAGTGCTAAAGGACAGCCCAATCAGCCCCAGCATTTT. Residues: CSAKGQPNQPQHF.

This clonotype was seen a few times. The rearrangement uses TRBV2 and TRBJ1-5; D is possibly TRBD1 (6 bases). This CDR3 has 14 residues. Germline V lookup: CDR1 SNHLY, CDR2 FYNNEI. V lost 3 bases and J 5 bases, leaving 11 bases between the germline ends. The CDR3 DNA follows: TGTGCCAGCAGTGACGGGGACACCCATCAGCCCCAGCATTTT. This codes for CASSDGDTHQPQHF.

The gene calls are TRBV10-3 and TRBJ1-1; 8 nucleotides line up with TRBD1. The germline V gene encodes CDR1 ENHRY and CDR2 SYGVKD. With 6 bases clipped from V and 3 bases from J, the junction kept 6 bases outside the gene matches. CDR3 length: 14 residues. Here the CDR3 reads CAIRRTGKDTEAFF. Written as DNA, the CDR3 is TGTGCCATCAGAAGGACAGGGAAGGACACTGAAGCTTTCTTT.

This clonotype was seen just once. The CDR3 sequence is CSAREAGTVAIHTQYF. In DNA, the CDR3 is TGCAGTGCTAGAGAGGCCGGGACAGTAGCAATTCATACGCAGTATTTT. This chain connects TRBV20-1 to TRBJ2-3; 7 bases match TRBD1. Trimming removed 0 bases from V and 7 bases from J; junction bases left unmatched: 13. This CDR3 has 16 residues. Germline CDR1 is DFQATT and CDR2 is SNEGSKA (reference sequence).

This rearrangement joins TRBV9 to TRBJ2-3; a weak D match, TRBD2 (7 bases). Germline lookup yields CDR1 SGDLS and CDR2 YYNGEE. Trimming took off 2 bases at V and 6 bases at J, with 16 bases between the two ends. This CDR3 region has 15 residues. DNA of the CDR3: TGTGCCAGCAGCGTCGGTAGGGGGGGGGTGGATACGCAGTATTTT. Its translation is CASSVGRGGVDTQYF.

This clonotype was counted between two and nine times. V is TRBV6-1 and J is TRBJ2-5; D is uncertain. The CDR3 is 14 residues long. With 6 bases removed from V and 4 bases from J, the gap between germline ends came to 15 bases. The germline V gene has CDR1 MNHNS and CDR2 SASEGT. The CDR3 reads CASSEPRFGETQYF. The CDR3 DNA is TGTGCCAGCAGCGAGCCCCGGTTCGGAGAGACCCAGTACTTC.

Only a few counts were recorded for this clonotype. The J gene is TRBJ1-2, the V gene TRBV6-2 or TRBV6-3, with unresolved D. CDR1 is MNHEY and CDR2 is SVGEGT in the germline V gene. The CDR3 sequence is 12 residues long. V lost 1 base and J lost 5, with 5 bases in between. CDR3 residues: CASSYLPYGYTF. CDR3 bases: TGTGCCAGCAGTTACTTGCCGTATGGCTACACCTTC.

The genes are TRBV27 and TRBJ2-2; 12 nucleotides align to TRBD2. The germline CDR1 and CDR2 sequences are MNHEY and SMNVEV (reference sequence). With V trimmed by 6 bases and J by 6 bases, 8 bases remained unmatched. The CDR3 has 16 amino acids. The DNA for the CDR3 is TGTGCCAGCAGGACTAGCGGGAGAGGGGACCCCGGGGAGCTGTTTTTT. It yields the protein CASRTSGRGDPGELFF.